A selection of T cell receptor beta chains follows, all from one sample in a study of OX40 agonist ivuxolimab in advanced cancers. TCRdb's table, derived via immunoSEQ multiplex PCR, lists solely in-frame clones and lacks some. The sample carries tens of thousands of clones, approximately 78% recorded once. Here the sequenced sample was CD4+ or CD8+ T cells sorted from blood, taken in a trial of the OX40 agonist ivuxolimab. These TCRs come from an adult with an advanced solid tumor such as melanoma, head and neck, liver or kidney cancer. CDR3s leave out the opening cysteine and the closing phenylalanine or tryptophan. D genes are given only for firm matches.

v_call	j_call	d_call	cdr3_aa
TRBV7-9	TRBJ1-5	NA	ASSLGMGLGNQPQH
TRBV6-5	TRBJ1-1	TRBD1	ASSYYRGGEAF
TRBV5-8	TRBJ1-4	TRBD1	ASSLLRTGNEKLF
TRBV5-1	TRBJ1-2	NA	ASSLEAGPMQGYT
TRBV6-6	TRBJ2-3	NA	ASSVVQITDTQY
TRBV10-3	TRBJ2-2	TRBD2	ASQRGPSATGELF
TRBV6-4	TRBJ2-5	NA	ASSDRVPGGPKAAQY
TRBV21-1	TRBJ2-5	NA	ASSTQETQY
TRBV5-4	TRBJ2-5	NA	ASSFVAEETQY
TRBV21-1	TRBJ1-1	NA	ASSPNYSPPEEEAF
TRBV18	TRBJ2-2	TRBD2	ASSPTSGDTGELF
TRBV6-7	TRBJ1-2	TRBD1	ASNRQGARRLDGYT
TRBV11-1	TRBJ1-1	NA	ASSLERGTEAF
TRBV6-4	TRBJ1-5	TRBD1	ASSEESGTGGSQPQH
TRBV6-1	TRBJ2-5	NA	ASSEGAGWKTQY
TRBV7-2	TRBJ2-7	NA	ASSLAGQLYEQY
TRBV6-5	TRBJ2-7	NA	ASRLGQLYEQY
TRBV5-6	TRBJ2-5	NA	ASSYFRGQGETQY
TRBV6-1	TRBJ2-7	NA	ASSNRDLIVEQY
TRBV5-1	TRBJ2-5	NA	ASSSQGHQETQY
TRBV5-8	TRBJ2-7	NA	ASTRLRGSYEQY
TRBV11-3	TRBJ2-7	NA	ASSLEYEQY
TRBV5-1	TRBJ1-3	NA	ASSMEGAGNTIY
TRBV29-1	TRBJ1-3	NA	SVGEGAGNTIY
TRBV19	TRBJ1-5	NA	ASSILGLPLGQPQH
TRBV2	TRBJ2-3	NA	ASSGAGRTDTQY
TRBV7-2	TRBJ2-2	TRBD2	ASSPRLAGGPGTGELF
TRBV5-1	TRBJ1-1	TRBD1	ASDPGTGNTEAF
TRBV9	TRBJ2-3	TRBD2	ASSAGLAGGPYTQY
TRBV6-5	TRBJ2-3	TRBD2	ASNPGGRDTQY
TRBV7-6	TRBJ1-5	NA	ASSLTGNSNQPQH
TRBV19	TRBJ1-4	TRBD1	ASSAGQGAHRDLF
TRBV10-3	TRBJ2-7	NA	AISESLKWAVQY
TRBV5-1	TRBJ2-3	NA	ASSSGSTGPTDTQY
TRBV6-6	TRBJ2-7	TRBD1	ASRQGAREQY
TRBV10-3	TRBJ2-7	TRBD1	AISAGGYTYEQY
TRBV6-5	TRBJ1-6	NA	ASSYVSANSPLH
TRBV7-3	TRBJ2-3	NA	ASSQQGGGTDTQY
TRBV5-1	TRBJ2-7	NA	ASSLGLEQY
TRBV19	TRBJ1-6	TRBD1	ASSRQGAYSPLH
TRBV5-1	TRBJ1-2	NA	ASRPGTQNYGYT
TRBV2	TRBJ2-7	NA	ASSLLGAYEQY
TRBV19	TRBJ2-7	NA	ASSIRGGYEQY
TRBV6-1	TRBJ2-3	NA	ASAAQGGSQDTQY
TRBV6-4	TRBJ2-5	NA	ASSEGGSRETQY
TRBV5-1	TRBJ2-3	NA	ASSFPPDTQY
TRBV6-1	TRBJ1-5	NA	ASSSGNGNQPQH